This TCR beta chain was captured in a study of T cells in Graves' hyperthyroidism and ophthalmopathy (dated by TCRdb to the late 2010s). Describing the broader study: Peripheral blood was sampled at the time of initial diagnosis, prior to any treatment. After blood sampling, hyperthyroidism patients were treated with methimazole at a starting dose of 30 mg daily, and ophthalmopathy patients were treated with high-dose intravenous methylprednisolone. The paper reports TCR Vbeta CDR3 sequencing of over 120 peripheral blood samples: 43 ophthalmopathy, around 80 hyperthyroidism and approximately 17 progressor patients. The roughly 91 discovery patients were randomly divided into training and test sets at a 7:3 ratio. Prospective prediction of ophthalmopathy was tested in an independent validation cohort of approximately 19 hyperthyroidism patients and some 17 patients who later progressed to ophthalmopathy. To identify distinguishing TCR V-J signatures, a discovery cohort of about 100 patients was used, comprising approximately 40 with Graves' ophthalmopathy and under 60 with stable Graves' hyperthyroidism. Thyroid tissue and blood T-cell repertoires from roughly six Graves' hyperthyroidism patients were also compared in the study.

The TCR beta CDR3 regions were amplified from RNA transcripts. For the first round of RT-PCR on the TCR CDR3, the HTBI primer set was used together with the Qiagen OneStep RT-PCR kit. The libraries were constructed in a second round of multiplex PCR and then size-selected and purified. Libraries were sequenced paired-end with 100 bp reads on an Illumina HiSeq2000. The original methods were these. SOAPnuke was used to process the raw data, with reads discarded if the reads contained adapters or uncalled bases, had a mean Phred below 15, or lacked an exact constant-primer or identifier match. High-quality paired reads were merged using COPE v1.2.5, and each unique nucleotide sequence was defined as a clonotype. MiTCR v1.1 was used to align clonotypes to the IMGT TRBV, TRBD and TRBJ reference segments. Analysis was restricted to V-J combinations with a frequency above 0.0001, which covered roughly 99% of repertoires. The TCS score was defined as F50 (clonal expansion) divided by E x V (chaos), with BLOSUM62-based TCRdist calculated between CDR3 peptides within each V-J. Welch's t-statistics and random forest reduced approximately 520 V-J features to 13, which were used in a naive Bayes classifier (R e1071). TCRdb took the public reads, trimmed them with fastp at Q25, ran MiXCR for clone calling and kept in-frame beta chains. Identical CDR3 protein sequences are pooled into one entry, listed with their most common genes and DNA. The V and J calls and clone size are TCRdb's, not the authors'. In all, the sample holds under 450,000 distinct CDR3 sequences, and more than 15% of those were seen once. The ten most abundant clones make up around 7% of the sample.

The CDR3, from cysteine to phenylalanine, totals 14 residues. The germline V gene yields SNHLY for CDR1 and FYNNEI for CDR2. Stable Graves' hyperthyroidism was defined as no progression to ophthalmopathy during 18 months of follow-up. The hyperthyroidism patients were between 18 and 65 years old and newly diagnosed, with a disease duration of less than 2 months. The study excluded patients with uncontrolled infections, other autoimmune diseases, pregnancy or lactation. Clinical symptoms, serum thyroxine and TRAb, thyroid ultrasound, and orbital computed tomography formed the basis for the diagnoses. PBMCs were isolated from about 9 ml of fresh peripheral blood by Ficoll-Paque density gradient centrifugation. Total RNA was extracted with Trizol reagent, and quality was checked on an Agilent 2100 Bioanalyzer. What the study reported, not specific to this receptor: During validation, the model predicted progression to ophthalmopathy a median of roughly six months ahead of onset, with around 70% sensitivity and 72% to 80% specificity. A 13 V-J signature model separated ophthalmopathy from stable hyperthyroidism, with roughly 88% sensitivity and around 84% specificity in cross-validation and 80%/75% in testing. Blood samples also contained most of the expanded thyroid clonotypes (frequency above 0.001), which suggests that blood repertoires may reflect thyroid immune responses. No statistical method was used to fix the sample size in advance, and group allocation was not hidden from the investigators.

This clonotype appeared many times. Its antigen has not been determined. The DNA is omitted, as the CDR3 cannot be located on it reliably, and the CDR3 follows TCRdb's listing. The specimen was blood. This receptor was taken from a woman under 30 with Graves' hyperthyroidism. The chain couples TRBV2 to TRBJ1-3; the DNA was not compared with TRBD1, the D call given in the table. CDR3 protein: CASILGRAGNTIYF.